The 27 T cell receptor beta chains reported below all come from one sample, sequenced in a study of blood T cell repertoires in COVID-19. Some clones are missing from TCRdb's copy, which holds only in-frame ones; the method was immunoSEQ multiplex PCR. The sample holds about 250,000 clones, about 87% seen once. Sequenced material: PBMCs or T cells enriched from blood (not recorded which). The receptor source for this set is a woman in her forties or fifties who had recovered from COVID-19.

The chain employs TRBV29-1 and TRBJ2-7; D perhaps matches TRBD1 (5 bases). The CDR3 contains 15 residues. V lost 4 bases and J 5 bases, leaving 21 bases between the germline ends. CDR1 is SQVTM, CDR2 ANQGSEA, per germline. In DNA form, the CDR3 reads TGCAGCGTTGCACCTACAGGAGTTAGGTCCCACGAGCAGTACTTC. As protein: CSVAPTGVRSHEQYF.

The chain combines TRBV19 with TRBJ2-6, with TRBD1 matching 11 bases. CDR1 is LNHDA and CDR2 is SQIVND in the germline V gene (reference sequence). CDR3 length: 16 residues. V lost 5 bases to trimming and J lost 2 bases; unmatched junction nucleotides: 2. Here the CDR3 DNA reads TGTGCCAGTAGTGGGACAGGGGGGGCTGGGGCCAACGTCCTGACTTTC. It encodes CASSGTGGAGANVLTF. Supplemented by reference TRBV19 and TRBJ2-6, the full variable domain reads DGGITQSPKYLFRKEGQNVTLSCEQNLNHDAMYWYRQDPGQGLRLIYYSQIVNDFQKGDIAEGYSVSREKKESFPLTVTSAQKNPTAFYLCASSGTGGAGANVLTFGAGSRLTVL.

The V and J genes are TRBV30 and TRBJ1-4; 7 bases line up with TRBD1. Germline V gene data show CDR1 as GTSNPN and CDR2 as SVGIG (reference sequence). This CDR3 comprises 12 residues. The V gene end was trimmed by 8 bases and the J gene end by 5 bases; junction bases not matched to a gene: 5. The chain's CDR3 is CAGQTGNEKLFF. The CDR3 coding sequence is TGTGCCGGGCAGACAGGGAATGAAAAACTGTTTTTT.

This sequence joins TRBV27 and TRBJ1-2; D remains unclear. CDR3 size: 14 residues. V was shortened by 4 bases and J by 8 bases, with 17 bases between the two germline ends. Germline CDR1 MNHEY, CDR2 SMNVEV (reference sequence). The CDR3: CASSSRVSPGGYTF. The CDR3 bases are TGTGCCAGCAGTTCCCGGGTCTCCCCGGGGGGCTACACCTTC.

The V gene is TRBV6-2 or TRBV6-3, the J gene TRBJ1-1, with TRBD1 matching 8 bases. Germline V gives CDR1 MNHEY, CDR2 SVGEGT. J gave up 4 bases and V 5 bases, and 6 bases lay outside the gene matches. CDR3 length: 14 amino acids. In DNA, the CDR3 is TGTGCCAGCAGTATTTCGACAGGGGTCACTGAAGCTTTCTTT. Residues: CASSISTGVTEAFF.

The chain employs TRBV6-5 and TRBJ2-1; TRBD2 aligns across 9 bases. The CDR3 is made up of 15 amino acids. Germline values: CDR1 MNHEY, CDR2 SVGAGI. Unmatched junction bases numbered 3, after V lost 4 bases and J lost 2 bases. In DNA, the CDR3 is TGTGCCAGCAGTTCTAGCGGGACGACCTACAATGAGCAGTTCTTC. Translation: CASSSSGTTYNEQFF.

The rearrangement joins TRBV7-6 to TRBJ2-7; 12 bases agree with TRBD2. CDR1 and CDR2 (germline): SGHVS, FNYEAQ. V was pared by 2 bases and J by 6 bases, with 11 bases of the junction left unmatched. The CDR3 length is 17 residues. CDR3 bases: TGTGCCAGCAGCTTACTTTCGCGGGGACTAGCGGGTGCCGAGCAGTACTTC. It encodes CASSLLSRGLAGAEQYF.

The chain links TRBV7-6 to TRBJ2-7; TRBD1 matches 9 bases. The CDR3 is made up of 14 amino acids. Looked up from germline, CDR1 is SGHVS and CDR2 is FNYEAQ. With 5 bases clipped from V and 4 bases from J, the junction kept 6 bases outside the gene matches. The CDR3 loop reads CASSAGQGTYEQYF. CDR3 bases: TGTGCCAGCAGCGCAGGACAGGGGACATACGAGCAGTACTTC.

The chain combines TRBV29-1 with TRBJ2-1; TRBD1 aligns across 7 bases. This CDR3 is 12 amino acids long. After removal of 7 bases from V and 5 bases from J, the junction contained 5 bases not matched to a gene. Germline CDR1 is SQVTM and CDR2 is ANQGSEA. CDR3 amino acids: CSAGQKNNEQFF. The CDR3 DNA follows: TGCAGCGCGGGACAGAAAAACAATGAGCAGTTCTTC.

The chain uses TRBV3-1 (or the pseudogene TRBV3-2) and TRBJ2-1; maybe TRBD1 (6 bases). Germline V CDR1 and CDR2: LGHDT, YNNKEL (reference sequence). V dropped 4 bases and J dropped 0 bases, with 10 bases sitting between them. This CDR3 region has 15 residues. For the CDR3, the DNA is TGTGCCAGCAGCCTCGACAGGAGCTCCTACAATGAGCAGTTCTTC. It yields the protein CASSLDRSSYNEQFF.

Details on this clone: The junction shows a germline mismatch at one end, possibly a read error. This chain joins TRBV20-1 and TRBJ2-7; TRBD1 agrees at 7 bases. There are 11 residues in the CDR3. Germline CDR1 DFQATT, CDR2 SNEGSKA (reference sequence). In DNA, the CDR3 is TGCAGTGCGGCCTCGGACAGGTTATCGAACTTC. Its translation is CSAASDRLSNF.

For the CDR3, the DNA is TGTGCCAGCAGTTGGGGACAGCCGGGGGAAGCTTTCTTT. Translation gives CASSWGQPGEAFF. The chain combines TRBV28 with TRBJ1-1; 7 bases fit TRBD1. Germline values: CDR1 MDHEN, CDR2 SYDVKM. J lost 8 bases, V lost 4 bases, and 7 bases had no gene match. This CDR3 has 13 amino acids.

The rearrangement joins TRBV19 to TRBJ1-5; no definite D call. V lost 5 bases to trimming and J lost 3 bases, with 8 bases between them. The CDR3 runs to 13 residues. Germline-derived CDR1 and CDR2 are LNHDA and SQIVND (reference sequence). The CDR3 DNA reads TGTGCCAGTAGTTACAGTTTCAATCAGCCCCAGCATTTT. Encoded protein: CASSYSFNQPQHF.

This clone was counted once. V and J are TRBV9 and TRBJ1-3; TRBD1 might be the D (6 bases). The CDR3 runs 18 residues. V was pared by 3 bases and J by 0 bases, with 19 bases between. Germline V CDR1 and CDR2: SGDLS, YYNGEE. The CDR3 region has the DNA TGTGCCAGCAGCGGAGAGCTGAGGGGGTTTGACTCTGGAAACACCATATATTTT. Protein: CASSGELRGFDSGNTIYF.

This clone came up a few times. The chain recombines TRBV6-5 with TRBJ1-6; a weak D match, TRBD1 (5 bases). Germline CDR1 and CDR2: MNHEY and SVGAGI. Trimming stripped 6 bases from V and 5 bases from J, with 14 bases between. CDR3 length: 15 residues. The CDR3 loop is CASSPTGGNNSPLHF. The CDR3 nucleotides are TGTGCCAGCAGCCCCACGGGGGGAAATAATTCACCCCTCCACTTT.

This clone is a singleton in its sample. The V and J genes are TRBV11-2 and TRBJ1-4; 7 bases map to TRBD1. V dropped 5 bases and J dropped 8; count of bases not matched to a gene: 11. In germline, CDR1 is SGHAT, CDR2 FQNNGV. This CDR3 spans 15 amino acids. The CDR3 DNA sequence: TGTGCCAGCAGCCAAAGTCCAGGGGACAGCGAAAAACTGTTTTTT. It codes for CASSQSPGDSEKLFF.

This chain joins TRBV10-3 and TRBJ1-1; D not resolved. CDR3 length equals 16 residues. The V and J ends lost 0 bases and 0 bases respectively, with 11 bases between them. CDR1 and CDR2 (germline): ENHRY, SYGVKD. CDR3 loop: CAISESMREMNTEAFF. The CDR3 region has the DNA TGTGCCATCAGTGAGTCGATGCGGGAAATGAACACTGAAGCTTTCTTT.

The chain uses TRBV10-3 and TRBJ2-4; possible D gene TRBD2, 5 bases. This CDR3 has 15 amino acids. The V end was cut by 4 bases, the J end by 0 bases, with 10 bases between. The germline V gene encodes CDR1 ENHRY and CDR2 SYGVKD. CDR3 sequence reads: CAISAGLPAKNIQYF. The CDR3 bases are TGTGCCATCAGTGCAGGACTGCCAGCCAAAAACATTCAGTACTTC.

Only one count was recorded for this clone. The chain employs TRBV15 and TRBJ2-1; the D gene is possibly TRBD2 (6 bases). Trimming removed 3 bases at V and 9 bases at J, with 21 bases between. This CDR3 has 16 amino acids. Germline CDR1 LNHNV, CDR2 YYDKDF (reference sequence). In DNA form, the CDR3 reads TGTGCCACCAGCAGGACTTTAGGAGGGGCTATAGTTGAGCAGTTCTTC. This gives the protein CATSRTLGGAIVEQFF.

The chain couples TRBV5-8 to TRBJ1-5, with a tentative D call TRBD1 (5 bases). The V gene lost 0 bases and the J gene lost 0 bases, with 10 bases spanning the gap. The CDR3 is 16 residues long. CDR1 SGHTS and CDR2 YDEGEE come from the germline V gene. CDR3 in amino acids: CASSLGTGYSNQPQHF. For the CDR3, the DNA is TGTGCCAGCAGCTTGGGAACAGGTTATAGCAATCAGCCCCAGCATTTT. The variable domain in full, with the rest retrieved from reference TRBV5-8 and TRBJ1-5, is EAGVTQSPTHLIKTRGQQATLRCSPISGHTSVYWYQQALGLGLQFLLWYDEGEERNRGNFPPRFSGRQFPNYSSELNVNALELEDSALYLCASSLGTGYSNQPQHFGDGTRLSIL.

The chain combines TRBV12-5 with TRBJ1-1; 7 bases match TRBD1. The length of the CDR3 is 13 residues. V gave up 7 bases and J gave up 5 bases; unmatched junction bases: 7. CDR1 is LGHNT and CDR2 is FRNRAP in the germline V gene. DNA for the CDR3: TGTGCTAGTGCCGCCTCAGGGGGAACTGAAGCTTTCTTT. Amino acids: CASAASGGTEAFF.

The J gene is TRBJ1-1, the V gene TRBV30, with 7 bases that match TRBD1. The germline gives CDR1 GTSNPN, CDR2 SVGIG (reference sequence). The CDR3 has 13 residues. V lost 7 bases to trimming and J lost 0 bases; unmatched junction nucleotides: 5. CDR3 amino acids: CAFSQGLNTEAFF. CDR3 bases: TGTGCCTTCTCACAGGGGTTGAACACTGAAGCTTTCTTT.

V and J are TRBV28 and TRBJ1-5; 10 nucleotides align to TRBD1. Germline CDR1 reads MDHEN; CDR2 reads SYDVKM. Germline trimming cut 6 bases from V and 6 bases from J; bases unmatched to any gene: 5. The CDR3 is made up of 14 amino acids. The CDR3 coding sequence is TGTGCCAGCAGCCGAGACAGGGGGCGTCAGCCCCAGCATTTT. This translates into CASSRDRGRQPQHF.

With regard to this clone: Other nucleotide sequences in the sample specify the same CDR3. J is TRBJ2-7 and V is TRBV7-2, with 11 bases lining up with TRBD1. This CDR3 is 14 amino acids long. CDR1 is SGHTA, CDR2 FQGNSA, per germline. V lost 5 bases to trimming and J lost 2 bases; unmatched junction nucleotides: 2. The CDR3: CASSLGQGAYEQYF. The CDR3, as DNA: TGTGCCAGCAGCCTGGGACAGGGGGCCTACGAGCAGTACTTC. Filled out from reference TRBV7-2 and TRBJ2-7, the complete variable domain reads GAGVSQSPSNKVTEKGKDVELRCDPISGHTALYWYRQSLGQGLEFLIYFQGNSAPDKSGLPSDRFSAERTGGSVSTLTIQRTQQEDSAVYLCASSLGQGAYEQYFGPGTRLTVT.

This clone came up once. The chain links TRBV5-1 to TRBJ1-1, with a weak D call TRBD1 (5 bases). The CDR3 loop spans 14 amino acids. V was clipped by 1 base and J by 6 bases, with 13 bases between them. The V gene's germline CDR1 is SGHRS and CDR2 YFSETQ. The CDR3 protein is CASSLYQGLAEAFF. The CDR3, as DNA: TGCGCCAGCAGCTTGTATCAGGGCTTGGCTGAAGCTTTCTTT. The full variable domain, with the rest looked up from reference TRBV5-1 and TRBJ1-1, is KAGVTQTPRYLIKTRGQQVTLSCSPISGHRSVSWYQQTPGQGLQFLFEYFSETQRNKGNFPGRFSGRQFSNSRSEMNVSTLELGDSALYLCASSLYQGLAEAFFGQGTRLTVV.

The chain joins TRBV6-7 to TRBJ2-7; 7 bases fit TRBD1. TRBV6-7 is an ORF, and what it does is uncertain. V dropped 2 bases and J dropped 3; count of bases not matched to a gene: 13. The CDR3 has 17 amino acids. This chain's CDR3 is CASSYDRVGLSFYEQYF. Written as DNA, the CDR3 is TGTGCCAGCAGTTACGACAGGGTGGGTTTAAGTTTCTACGAGCAGTACTTC.

The chain uses TRBV2 and TRBJ1-1, with D maybe TRBD1 (5 bases). CDR3 length: 13 amino acids. The V and J ends lost 7 bases and 3 bases respectively, with 12 bases between them. Germline loops: CDR1 SNHLY, CDR2 FYNNEI. CDR3 residues: CASTGRLDTEAFF. The CDR3 DNA reads TGTGCCAGCACAGGGAGGTTAGACACTGAAGCTTTCTTT.